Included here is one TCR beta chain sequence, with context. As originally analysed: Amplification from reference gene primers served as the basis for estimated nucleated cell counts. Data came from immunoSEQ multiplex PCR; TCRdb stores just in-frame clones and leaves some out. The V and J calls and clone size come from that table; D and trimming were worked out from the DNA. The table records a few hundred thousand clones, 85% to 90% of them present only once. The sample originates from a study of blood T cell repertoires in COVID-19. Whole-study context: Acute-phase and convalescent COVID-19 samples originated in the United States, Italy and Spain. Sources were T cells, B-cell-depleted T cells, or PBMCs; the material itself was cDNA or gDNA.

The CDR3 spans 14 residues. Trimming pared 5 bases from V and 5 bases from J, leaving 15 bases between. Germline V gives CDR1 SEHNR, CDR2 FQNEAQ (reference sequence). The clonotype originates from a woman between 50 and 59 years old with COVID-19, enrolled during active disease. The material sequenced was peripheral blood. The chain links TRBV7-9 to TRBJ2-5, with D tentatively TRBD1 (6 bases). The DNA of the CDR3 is TGTGCCAGCAGCCTACCACAGGGTGCGGAGACCCAGTACTTC. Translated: CASSLPQGAETQYF. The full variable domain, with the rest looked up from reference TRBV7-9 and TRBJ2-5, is DTGVSQNPRHKITKRGQNVTFRCDPISEHNRLYWYRQTLGQGPEFLTYFQNEAQLEKSRLLSDRFSAERPKGSFSTLEIQRTEQGDSAMYLCASSLPQGAETQYFGPGTRLLVL.